This is a list of T cell receptor beta chains from one sample in a study of technical replicates of blood from a handful of donors. Profiling relied on immunoSEQ multiplex PCR, and the TCRdb table lists in-frame clones only, not all of them. The sample has 55,000 to 75,000 clones, about 90% seen once. The specimen was T cells isolated from PBMCs. These receptors were taken from a human donor in good health. Both conserved end residues are part of each CDR3. The D gene is left open where the match is weak. Some rows have no size entry. The others give once, few or many, or a class for an expanded clone.

TRBJ1-3 | - | TRBV4-2 | - | CASSQVNTDSGNTIYF | TGTGCCAGCAGCCAAGTGAATACAGACTCTGGAAACACCATATATTTT
TRBJ2-7 | - | TRBV6-1 | TRBD1 | CASSGGTGGPYEQYF | TGTGCCAGCAGTGGAGGGACAGGGGGGCCCTACGAGCAGTACTTC
TRBJ1-1 | - | TRBV29-1 | - | CSVGGITEAFF | TGCAGCGTGGGGGGTATCACTGAAGCTTTCTTT
TRBJ1-1 | - | TRBV6-6 | - | CASSYESTVLFAEAFF | TGTGCCAGCAGTTACGAAAGTACAGTGCTTTTTGCTGAAGCTTTCTTT
TRBJ2-7 | - | TRBV9 | TRBD2 | CASSVYWTSGRGEQYF | TGTGCCAGCAGCGTCTATTGGACTAGCGGGAGAGGGGAGCAGTACTTC
TRBJ1-1 | - | TRBV6-5 | - | CASSYSKGVYTEAFF | TGTGCCAGCAGTTACTCGAAGGGGGTTTACACTGAAGCTTTCTTT
TRBJ2-7 | - | TRBV7-8 | - | CASSFTGPYEQYF | TGTGCCAGCAGCTTTACAGGGCCCTACGAGCAGTACTTC
TRBJ2-2 | - | TRBV9 | - | CASSVGATNTGELFF | TGTGCCAGCAGCGTAGGTGCGACGAACACCGGGGAGCTGTTTTTT
TRBJ1-4 | - | TRBV11-2 | - | CAGARARGEKLFF | TGTGCCGGCGCGCGAGCGCGGGGTGAAAAACTGTTTTTT
TRBJ2-7 | once | TRBV4-1 | TRBD2 | CASSQEGLSSYEQYF | TGCGCCAGCAGCCAAGAGGGACTAAGCTCCTACGAGCAGTACTTC
TRBJ2-7 | - | TRBV7-2 | TRBD1 | CASSLQQGSSYEQYF | TGTGCCAGCAGCTTACAACAGGGGAGCTCCTACGAGCAGTACTTC
TRBJ2-6 | - | TRBV18 | - | CASSVQYSGANVLTF | TGTGCCAGCTCCGTCCAGTACTCTGGGGCCAACGTCCTGACTTTC
TRBJ1-3 | - | TRBV4-3 | TRBD1 | CASSQGQIMPLDRENTIYF | TGCGCCAGCAGCCAAGGTCAAATAATGCCCCTGGACAGGGAAAACACCATATATTTT
TRBJ2-1 | - | TRBV27 | TRBD2 | CASCSSGSGGEQFF | TGTGCCAGCTGCTCTAGCGGGAGTGGAGGTGAGCAGTTCTTC
TRBJ2-7 | - | TRBV27 | - | CASGKTGSGDYEQYF | TGTGCCAGCGGAAAGACCGGGTCCGGGGACTACGAGCAGTACTTC
TRBJ2-7 | - | TRBV11-2 | TRBD2 | CASSLPTSGITFEQYF | TGTGCCAGCAGCTTACCCACTAGCGGGATAACTTTCGAGCAGTACTTC
TRBJ2-1 | - | TRBV7-3 | TRBD2 | CASSPALAAHYNEQFF | TGTGCCAGCAGCCCTGCACTAGCGGCCCATTACAATGAGCAGTTCTTC
TRBJ2-3 | - | TRBV14 | - | CASRLAITDTQYF | TGTGCCAGCAGACTAGCAATCACAGATACGCAGTATTTT
TRBJ1-2 | - | TRBV5-8 | - | CASSSVGNYGYTF | TGTGCCAGCAGCTCGGTCGGGAACTATGGCTACACCTTC
TRBJ2-1 | few | TRBV10-3 | - | CAIKGTGYNEQFF | TGTGCCATCAAAGGGACTGGCTACAATGAGCAGTTCTTC
TRBJ1-2 | - | TRBV5-6 | - | CASSSKDSTIVYGYTF | TGTGCCAGCAGCTCCAAAGACTCCACGATAGTCTATGGCTACACCTTC
TRBJ2-7 | - | TRBV10-3 | TRBD1 | CAISTGTVAYEQYF | TGTGCCATCAGTACCGGGACAGTGGCTTACGAGCAGTACTTC
TRBJ2-7 | - | TRBV6-5 | - | CASSSGRGINEQYF | TGTGCCAGCAGTTCTGGAAGGGGGATCAACGAGCAGTACTTC
TRBJ1-1 | few | TRBV28 | - | CASMLGRAFF | TGTGCCAGCATGTTGGGGAGAGCTTTCTTT
TRBJ2-1 | - | TRBV6-5 | TRBD1 | CASSLTGGYNEQFF | TGTGCCAGCAGCTTAACAGGGGGCTACAATGAGCAGTTCTTC
TRBJ2-7 | - | TRBV5-6 | TRBD1 | CASTSTGGYEQYF | TGTGCCAGCACCTCCACAGGGGGCTACGAGCAGTACTTC
TRBJ1-1 | - | TRBV7-9 | - | CASSSRQYMNTEAFF | TGTGCCAGCAGCTCACGACAGTACATGAACACTGAAGCTTTCTTT
TRBJ2-5 | once | TRBV9 | - | CASSVGLAFQETQYF | TGTGCCAGCAGCGTGGGCCTAGCGTTCCAAGAGACCCAGTACTTC
TRBJ1-3 | - | TRBV6-5 | - | CASSRDIFSGNTIYF | TGTGCCAGCAGTCGGGACATTTTCTCTGGAAACACCATATATTTT
TRBJ1-4 | - | TRBV27 | TRBD1 | CASSFDRGHEKLFF | TGTGCCAGCAGTTTCGACAGGGGACATGAAAAACTGTTTTTT
TRBJ1-1 | - | TRBV5-1 | - | CASSLGPGTEAFF | TGCGCCAGCAGCTTGGGTCCAGGCACTGAAGCTTTCTTT
TRBJ1-5 | - | TRBV19 | TRBD1 | CASSILGQGTGQPQHF | TGTGCCAGTAGTATATTGGGACAGGGTACCGGACAGCCCCAGCATTTT
TRBJ1-5 | - | TRBV25-1 | - | CASTHRQGTDSNQPQHF | TGTGCCAGCACTCACCGGCAGGGAACGGATAGCAATCAGCCCCAGCATTTT
TRBJ2-5 | - | TRBV5-1 | - | CASSLVRGLSKETQYF | TGCGCCAGCAGCTTGGTTAGAGGACTTAGTAAAGAGACCCAGTACTTC
TRBJ2-7 | once | TRBV30 | - | CAWGSSYEQYF | TGTGCCTGGGGGAGCTCCTACGAGCAGTACTTC
TRBJ1-5 | - | TRBV28 | - | CASIEISQNQPQHF | TGTGCCAGCATTGAAATATCCCAGAATCAGCCCCAGCATTTT
TRBJ1-2 | - | TRBV6-6 | - | CASNLRQNGYTF | TGTGCCAGCAATTTACGACAAAACGGCTACACCTTC
TRBJ2-1 | once | TRBV11-2 | - | CASSSPTTSENEQFF | TGTGCCAGCAGCTCCCCCACCACTAGTGAAAATGAGCAGTTCTTC
TRBJ1-3 | - | TRBV14 | - | CASSQEQNSGNTIYF | TGTGCCAGCAGCCAAGAACAAAACTCTGGAAACACCATATATTTT
TRBJ2-2 | - | TRBV6-1 | - | CASTGTSLTGELFF | TGTGCCAGCACCGGGACTTCCTTGACCGGGGAGCTGTTTTTT
TRBJ2-1 | few | TRBV7-9 | TRBD2 | CASSAGLAGYNEQFF | TGTGCCAGCAGTGCTGGACTAGCGGGTTACAATGAGCAGTTCTTC
TRBJ2-1 | - | TRBV5-4 | TRBD2 | CASSRLAGDNEQFF | TGTGCCAGCAGCAGGCTAGCGGGAGACAATGAGCAGTTCTTC
TRBJ2-3 | - | TRBV5-6 | - | CASSSGLSTDTQYF | TGTGCCAGCAGCAGCGGGCTAAGCACAGATACGCAGTATTTT
TRBJ2-7 | once | TRBV5-1 | TRBD2 | CASSNLPGTSGYEQYF | TGCGCCAGCAGCAATCTACCCGGGACTAGCGGCTACGAGCAGTACTTC